The 3 T cell receptor beta chains reported below all come from one sample, sequenced in a study of control samples from healthy donors and cancer patients. Profiled with immunoSEQ multiplex PCR; TCRdb holds only in-frame clones, not every one. The table lists about 170,000 clones, almost 90% of them singletons. The sequencing input was blood. These TCRs come from a woman aged 25 to 39 in good health.

This chain joins TRBV3-1 (or the pseudogene TRBV3-2) and TRBJ2-2; D gene unclear. The CDR3 is 12 residues long. Trimming removed 4 bases at V and 5 bases at J, with 5 bases between. Germline-derived CDR1 and CDR2 are LGHDT and YNNKEL (reference sequence). The CDR3 DNA reads TGTGCCAGCAGCCGGGTAACCGGGGAGCTGTTTTTT. Translated, it gives CASSRVTGELFF.

The rearrangement joins TRBV27 to TRBJ2-1, with no clear D. The V end was cut by 4 bases, the J end by 7 bases, with 23 bases between. Germline V CDR1 and CDR2: MNHEY, SMNVEV (reference sequence). The CDR3 spans 17 residues. The CDR3 DNA is TGTGCCAGCAGTTCAGCTCTGATGTCGGCTCTGAGGAATGAGCAGTTCTTC. Translation: CASSSALMSALRNEQFF.

V usage is TRBV2 and J usage is TRBJ2-5, with TRBD1 identical over 11 bases. CDR1 is SNHLY and CDR2 is FYNNEI in the germline V gene. This CDR3 is 15 amino acids long. Germline trimming cut 6 bases from V and 5 bases from J; bases unmatched to any gene: 8. CDR3 coding DNA: TGTGCCAGCAGATCGGGACAGGGGGTGACGGAGACCCAGTACTTC. Translated: CASRSGQGVTETQYF.